The sequence of this T cell receptor beta chain was determined in a study of CD4+ T cells in melanoma. Libraries were prepared by immunoSEQ multiplex PCR; TCRdb keeps only in-frame clonotypes and omits some of them. Of 20,000 to 25,000 clones listed, roughly 82% were seen once; the top ten hold 3.6%. This CDR3 comprises 14 residues. Germline CDR1 SGHRS, CDR2 YFSETQ. Deletions cut 2 bases from V and 1 base from J, with 9 bases between. Input material: cells from a culture (not recorded whether cultured in vitro). The J gene is TRBJ1-1, the V gene TRBV5-1; maybe TRBD1 (6 bases). This receptor was taken from a human donor with melanoma. In DNA, the CDR3 is TGCGCCAGCAGCTTCGGGGGCGGGAACACTGAAGCTTTCTTT. Residues: CASSFGGGNTEAFF.